This T cell receptor beta chain originates from a study of T-cell reconstitution after alpha-beta-depleted transplantation in children. This clonotype occurred many times. Construction of the TCRbeta library involved unique molecular identifiers. TCRdb re-analysed the PCR reads in MiXCR, keeping a single row per CDR3 protein. The sample includes under 140,000 distinct CDR3 sequences, about a tenth of them seen just once. Sequenced material: PBMCs from the stem cell graft donor, taken from the stem cell graft. This clonotype was sampled from a human donor who donated a stem cell graft to a child with acute lymphoblastic leukemia.

CDR3 coding DNA: TGCGCCAGCAGCGCCCTACAGGGGCTCGGCGAGCAGTACTTC. This codes for CASSALQGLGEQYF. The rearrangement uses TRBV5-1 and TRBJ2-7; TRBD1 matches at 7 bases. This CDR3 has 14 amino acids. Germline CDR1 and CDR2: SGHRS and YFSETQ. The ends lost 4 bases at V and 6 bases at J; junction bases unmatched: 10.